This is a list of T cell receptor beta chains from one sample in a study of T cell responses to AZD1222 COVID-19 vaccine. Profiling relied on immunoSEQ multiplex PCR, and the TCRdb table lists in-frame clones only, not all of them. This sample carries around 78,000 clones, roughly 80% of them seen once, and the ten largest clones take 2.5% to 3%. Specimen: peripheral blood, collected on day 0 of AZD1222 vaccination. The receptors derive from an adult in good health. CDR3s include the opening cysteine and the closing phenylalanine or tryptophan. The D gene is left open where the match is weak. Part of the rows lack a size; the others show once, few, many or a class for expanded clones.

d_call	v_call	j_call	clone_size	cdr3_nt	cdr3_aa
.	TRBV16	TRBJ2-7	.	TGTGCCAGCAGCCAGGGTGGGCTCCCGAGCTCCTACGAGCAGTACTTC	CASSQGGLPSSYEQYF
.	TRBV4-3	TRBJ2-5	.	TGCGCCAGCAGCCAAGATCGGGACGGTTCACAAGAGACCCAGTACTTC	CASSQDRDGSQETQYF
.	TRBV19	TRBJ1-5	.	TGTGCCAGTACGGACGGTGGGGCAGATTATAGCAATCAGCCCCAGCATTTT	CASTDGGADYSNQPQHF
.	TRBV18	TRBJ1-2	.	TGTGCCAGCTCCCAGGGTCGGGAGCAGCTACTCTACACCTTC	CASSQGREQLLYTF
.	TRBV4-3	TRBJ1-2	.	TGCGCCAGCAGCCAAGCCCTAGGGACCATTAACTATGGCTACACCTTC	CASSQALGTINYGYTF
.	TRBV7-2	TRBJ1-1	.	TGTGCCAGCAGCTCCGGGACCGAGAACACTGAAGCTTTCTTT	CASSSGTENTEAFF
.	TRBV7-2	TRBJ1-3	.	TGTGCCAGCAGCGAGCCTATATCTGGAAACACCATATATTTT	CASSEPISGNTIYF
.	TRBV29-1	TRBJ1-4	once	TGCAGCGTCGATACGGGCGAAAAACTGTTTTTT	CSVDTGEKLFF
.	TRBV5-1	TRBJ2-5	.	TGCGCCAGCAGCTTGGGACACGGGGCGGAGACCCAGTACTTC	CASSLGHGAETQYF
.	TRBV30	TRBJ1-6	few	TGTGCCTGCCAGTCTAATTCACCCCTCCACTTT	CACQSNSPLHF
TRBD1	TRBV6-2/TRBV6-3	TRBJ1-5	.	TGTGCCAGCAGTTACCCGACAGGGAGGTACGATCAGCCCCAGCATTTT	CASSYPTGRYDQPQHF
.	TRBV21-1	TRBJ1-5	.	TGTGCCAGCAGCAAAGTAGGACATGTGGGGGGTGAAGATAGCAATCAGCCCCAGCATTTT	CASSKVGHVGGEDSNQPQHF
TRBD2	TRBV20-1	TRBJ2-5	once	TGCAGTGCTGCGGGAGAGGAGACCCAGTACTTC	CSAAGEETQYF
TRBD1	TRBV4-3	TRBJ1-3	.	TGCGCCAGCAGCCAAGATTGGACAGGGGTAGACACCATATATTTT	CASSQDWTGVDTIYF
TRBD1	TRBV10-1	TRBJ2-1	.	TGCGCCAGCAGTGAGGGGACAGGGGGCTTTTATGAGCAGTTCTTC	CASSEGTGGFYEQFF
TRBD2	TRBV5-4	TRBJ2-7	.	TGTGCCAGCAGCTATAGCGGGAGCGCCTCCTACGAGCAGTACTTC	CASSYSGSASYEQYF
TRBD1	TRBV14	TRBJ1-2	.	TGTGCCAGCAGCCCTAGACAGGGGCTGGAGTATGGCTACACCTTC	CASSPRQGLEYGYTF
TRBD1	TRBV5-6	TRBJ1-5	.	TGTGCCAGCAGCGGGTCGACAGGGGGCCGTCAGCCCCAGCATTTT	CASSGSTGGRQPQHF
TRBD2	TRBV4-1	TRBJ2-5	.	TGCGCCAGCGCGGGACTAGCGGGAGTGGAGACCCAGTACTTC	CASAGLAGVETQYF
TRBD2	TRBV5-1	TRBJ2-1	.	TGCGCCAGCAGCTTAACTAGCGGGAGTCGCGATGAGCAGTTCTTC	CASSLTSGSRDEQFF
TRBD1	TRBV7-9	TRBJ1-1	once	TGTGCCAGCAGCTGGGGGACAGAGAACACTGAAGCTTTCTTT	CASSWGTENTEAFF
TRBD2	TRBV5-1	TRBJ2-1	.	TGCGCCAGCCAGGGACTAGCGGGGGGCGATGAGCAGTTCTTC	CASQGLAGGDEQFF
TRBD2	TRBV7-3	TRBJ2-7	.	TGTGCCAGCAGCTCCCAGCGGGGTGGCGAGCAGTACTTC	CASSSQRGGEQYF
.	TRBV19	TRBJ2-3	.	TGTGCCAGTAGTATCCAGTCTCAGGCGACAGATACGCAGTATTTT	CASSIQSQATDTQYF
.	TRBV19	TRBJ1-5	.	TGTGCCAGTACTGGGACGAGGAATCAGCCCCAGCATTTT	CASTGTRNQPQHF
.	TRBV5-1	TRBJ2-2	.	TGCGCCAGCAGCTCCAGTACCGATAACACCGGGGAGCTGTTTTTT	CASSSSTDNTGELFF
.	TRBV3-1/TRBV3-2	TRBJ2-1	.	TGTGCCAGCAGCCTAAACCTAGGGAATGAGCAGTTCTTC	CASSLNLGNEQFF
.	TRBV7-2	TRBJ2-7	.	TGTGCCAGCAGCCCCGACGGGCAGGAGAGCTACGAGCAGTACTTC	CASSPDGQESYEQYF
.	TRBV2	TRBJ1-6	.	TGTGCCAGCAGGCAGAATTCACCCCTCCACTTT	CASRQNSPLHF
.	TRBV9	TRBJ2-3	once	TGTGCCAGCAGCGTGGGGCTAGCGTCCCCAGATACGCAGTATTTT	CASSVGLASPDTQYF
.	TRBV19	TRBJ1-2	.	TGTGCCAGTAGTATCTACGCGGCGCAGGGGATCGAAAACTATGGCTACACCTTC	CASSIYAAQGIENYGYTF
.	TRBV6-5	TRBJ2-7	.	TGTGCCAGCAGTTATGGGGACGAGCAGTACTTC	CASSYGDEQYF
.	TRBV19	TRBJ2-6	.	TGTGCCAGTAGTATAGTAGGGACTGGGGCCAACGTCCTGACTTTC	CASSIVGTGANVLTF
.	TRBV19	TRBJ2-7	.	TGTGCCAGTAGTACGACAGAAAGCTCCTACGAGCAGTACTTC	CASSTTESSYEQYF
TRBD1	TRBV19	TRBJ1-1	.	TGTGCCAGTAGTAGAAGGACAGGGGGCTTGAACACTGAAGCTTTCTTT	CASSRRTGGLNTEAFF
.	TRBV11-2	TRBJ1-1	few	TGTGCCAGCAGCCTCCAAGGGAACACTGAAGCTTTCTTT	CASSLQGNTEAFF
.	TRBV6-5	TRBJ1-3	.	TGTGCCAGCAGTCAGGGTTGGGGAAACACCATATATTTT	CASSQGWGNTIYF
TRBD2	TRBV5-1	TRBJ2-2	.	TGCGCCAGCATGCGGAGCGGGGCTGGTGGGGAGCTGTTTTTT	CASMRSGAGGELFF
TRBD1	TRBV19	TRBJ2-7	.	TGTGCCAGTAGTGCCGGACAGGACGGCGAGCAGTACTTC	CASSAGQDGEQYF
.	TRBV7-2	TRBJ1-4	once	TGTGCCAGCAGCCGGACCTTAGCGGCAACTAATGAAAAACTGTTTTTT	CASSRTLAATNEKLFF
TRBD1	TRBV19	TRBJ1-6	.	TGTGCCAGTAGTATGGCCCGGACAGGGTTTTTGGGTTCACCCCTCCACTTT	CASSMARTGFLGSPLHF
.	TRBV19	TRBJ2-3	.	TGTGCCAGTAGTAATCCCCAGGGCGGAGGTACGCAGTATTTT	CASSNPQGGGTQYF
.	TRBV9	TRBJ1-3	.	TGTGCCAGCAGCGTGCAGGCCACCCCATACACCATATATTTT	CASSVQATPYTIYF
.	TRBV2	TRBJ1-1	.	TGTGCCAGCACCCAGTCAGAAGACACTGAAGCTTTCTTT	CASTQSEDTEAFF
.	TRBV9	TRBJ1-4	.	TGTGCCAGCAGCTCGCGTGGGGGCGCGACTAATGAAAAACTGTTTTTT	CASSSRGGATNEKLFF